This T cell receptor (beta chain) was sequenced for a study of OX40 agonist ivuxolimab in advanced cancers. Study-wide context: Dose-escalation patients' cancers were hepatocellular carcinoma, melanoma, renal cell or head and neck cancer.

Points from the study as a whole: Among T cells, CD8+ cells averaged more expanded clones than CD4+ cells.

Trimming cost V 0 bases and J 0 bases, with 9 bases left between them. Germline CDR1 reads SEHNR; CDR2 reads FQNEAQ (reference sequence). The CDR3 runs to 16 residues. Produced via immunoSEQ multiplex PCR; TCRdb's table is partial and in-frame only. The sample lists 55,000 to 65,000 clones, about 90% occurring once. Regarding this clone: As yet, its antigen is unknown.

The starting material was CD4+ or CD8+ T cells sorted from blood, obtained in a trial of the OX40 agonist ivuxolimab. This chain connects TRBV7-9 to TRBJ1-3, with D tentatively TRBD1 (5 bases). This clonotype was sampled from an adult with an advanced solid tumor such as melanoma, head and neck, liver or kidney cancer. CDR3 nucleotides: TGTGCCAGCAGCTTAGCGTTGGGGACCTCTGGAAACACCATATATTTT. This gives the protein CASSLALGTSGNTIYF.